These 24 T cell receptor beta chains share one sample of origin, sequenced in a study of T cell repertoires in ileal Crohn's disease. The table came from immunoSEQ multiplex PCR; TCRdb's copy has only in-frame clones and leaves some out. The sample comprises approximately 18,000 clones, approximately 70% of which are singletons, and around 3.9% rests with the top ten. Time point of the sample: neoterminal ileum biopsy at postoperative endoscopy, about 6 months after surgery. Sample: ileal tissue. The receptors come from an adult with Crohn's disease.

The V call is TRBV18, the J call TRBJ1-2; 8 positions match TRBD1. Germline V gives CDR1 KGHSH, CDR2 LQKENI. CDR3 length equals 15 residues. Unmatched junction bases numbered 9, after V lost 2 bases and J lost 7 bases. The CDR3 reads CASSPTKDRARGYTF. The CDR3 DNA follows: TGTGCCAGCTCACCAACGAAGGACAGGGCGCGTGGCTACACCTTC.

The chain couples TRBV28 to TRBJ1-5, with 8 positions matching TRBD1. This CDR3 region has 16 residues. Germline CDR1 and CDR2: MDHEN and SYDVKM. The ends lost 5 bases at V and 3 bases at J; junction bases unmatched: 9. CDR3 region: CASSKIGTGNNQPQHF. CDR3 sequence (DNA): TGTGCCAGCAGTAAGATCGGGACAGGAAACAATCAGCCCCAGCATTTT.

This clone occurred a few times. V is TRBV11-2 and J is TRBJ2-5, with 9 nucleotides matching TRBD2. Germline lookup yields CDR1 SGHAT and CDR2 FQNNGV. The CDR3 is 16 residues long. V shed 2 bases, J shed 0 bases, and the junction held 4 bases outside the gene matches. The CDR3 protein is CASSLRAGGNQETQYF. CDR3 nucleotide sequence: TGTGCCAGCAGCTTAAGGGCGGGGGGGAACCAAGAGACCCAGTACTTC.

CDR3 loop: CASRQTGKQYF. The CDR3 nucleotides are TGTGCCAGCAGGCAAACAGGGAAACAGTACTTC. V is TRBV28 and J is TRBJ2-7, with TRBD1 as a possible D gene (6 bases). Trimming stripped 6 bases from V and 10 bases from J, with 13 bases between. Germline values: CDR1 MDHEN, CDR2 SYDVKM. The CDR3 sequence is 11 residues long.

A few counts support this clone. This chain links TRBV4-3 with TRBJ1-5, with D uncertain. This CDR3 has 19 amino acids. Germline-derived CDR1 and CDR2 are LGHNA and YSLEER. V shed 1 base and J shed 0 bases, with 19 bases lying between them. The CDR3 reads CASSQARSEVNYSNQPQHF. For the CDR3, the DNA is TGCGCCAGCAGCCAAGCGAGGTCGGAGGTTAATTATAGCAATCAGCCCCAGCATTTT.

The genes are TRBV15 and TRBJ2-2; D is perhaps TRBD1 (6 bases). The CDR3 totals 16 residues. Germline loops: CDR1 LNHNV, CDR2 YYDKDF (reference sequence). V lost 3 bases, J lost 4 bases, and 15 bases lay in between. The CDR3 coding sequence is TGTGCCACCAGCAGGGAAGACAGGCCGGGCACCGGGGAGCTGTTTTTT. It translates to CATSREDRPGTGELFF. The entire variable domain, with the rest obtained from reference TRBV15 and TRBJ2-2, is as follows: DAMVIQNPRYQVTQFGKPVTLSCSQTLNHNVMYWYQQKSSQAPKLLFHYYDKDFNNEADTPDNFQSRRPNTSFCFLDIRSPGLGDTAMYLCATSREDRPGTGELFFGEGSRLTVL.

The rearrangement uses TRBV4-1 and TRBJ1-1; 10 nucleotides agree with TRBD1. This CDR3 is built from 17 residues. The germline CDR1 and CDR2 sequences are MGHRA and YSYEKL. The ends lost 4 bases at V and 6 bases at J; junction bases unmatched: 14. The CDR3 loop is CASSPRDRGKSVAEAFF. As DNA, the CDR3 is TGCGCCAGCAGCCCACGGGACAGGGGAAAATCCGTTGCTGAAGCTTTCTTT.

The rearrangement uses TRBV5-6 and TRBJ1-2, with a possible D match to TRBD1 (6 bases). V was cut by 3 bases and J by 4 bases, with 19 bases left in between. The CDR3 is made up of 16 amino acids. Germline V lookup: CDR1 SGHDT, CDR2 YYEEEE. CDR3 amino acids: CASSSYRVGVVYGYTF. CDR3 nucleotides: TGTGCCAGCAGCTCGTACAGGGTTGGTGTTGTCTATGGCTACACCTTC.

The chain has TRBV5-6 and TRBJ2-2; 9 nucleotides line up with TRBD1. Unmatched junction bases numbered 23, after V lost 4 bases and J lost 10 bases. The CDR3 length is 19 residues. From germline, CDR1 is SGHDT and CDR2 YYEEEE. The CDR3 sequence: CASSPTLPDRGDFFEELFF. The CDR3 DNA follows: TGTGCCAGCAGCCCAACGCTCCCGGACAGGGGCGATTTTTTCGAGGAGCTGTTTTTT.

V and J are TRBV10-3 and TRBJ2-7, with D maybe TRBD2 (6 bases). The CDR3 loop spans 14 amino acids. V gave up 4 bases and J gave up 3 bases, with 13 bases separating them. CDR1 is ENHRY, CDR2 SYGVKD, per germline. The CDR3 nucleotides read TGTGCCATCAGTGCGCTAGCGACGAGCTACGAGCAGTACTTC. Encoded protein: CAISALATSYEQYF.

The chain carries TRBV4-2 and TRBJ2-3; the match to TRBD2 covers 8 bases. With 5 bases clipped from V and 2 bases from J, the junction kept 3 bases outside the gene matches. Germline-derived CDR1 and CDR2 are LGHNA and YNFKEQ. This CDR3 has 14 residues. In nucleotides, the CDR3 is TGTGCCAGCAGCGCTAGCGGGCCCACAGATACGCAGTATTTT. As protein: CASSASGPTDTQYF.

The gene calls are TRBV2 and TRBJ2-1; 11 nucleotides agree with TRBD2. CDR1 is SNHLY, CDR2 FYNNEI, per germline. This CDR3 has 20 residues. V shed 0 bases, J shed 4 bases, and the junction held 14 bases outside the gene matches. The CDR3 DNA sequence: TGTGCCAGCAGTGAAGCGGTTCTTGGGGTAGCGGGGGGGCTTTACAATGAGCAGTTCTTC. It translates to CASSEAVLGVAGGLYNEQFF.

The rearrangement joins TRBV5-6 to TRBJ2-1, with D hard to call. V lost 4 bases, J lost 0 bases, and 14 bases lay in between. CDR1 and CDR2 (germline): SGHDT, YYEEEE. CDR3 length: 16 amino acids. Here the CDR3 reads CASSPRFTSSYNEQFF. The CDR3 DNA reads TGTGCCAGCAGCCCTAGGTTCACAAGCTCCTACAATGAGCAGTTCTTC.

The V call is TRBV7-9, the J call TRBJ2-2; no clear D. Germline CDR1 reads SEHNR; CDR2 reads FQNEAQ (reference sequence). The germline V and J ends were trimmed by 3 bases and 3 bases, with 5 bases remaining between them. CDR3 length: 13 amino acids. The CDR3 nucleotides read TGTGCCAGCAGCTTCACAGACACCGGGGAGCTGTTTTTT. Protein: CASSFTDTGELFF.

The V gene is TRBV10-3, the J gene TRBJ1-2; D unclear. CDR1 and CDR2 (germline): ENHRY, SYGVKD. V was trimmed by 2 bases and J by 3 bases, leaving 7 bases between them. The CDR3 loop spans 13 amino acids. CDR3 coding DNA: TGTGCCATCAGTGAGAGCAGCGACTATGGCTACACCTTC. Amino acids: CAISESSDYGYTF.

This clone came up a few times. The V call is TRBV10-3, the J call TRBJ1-1; D is unresolved. This CDR3 is built from 15 residues. V dropped 7 bases and J dropped 1 base, with 16 bases sitting between them. Germline CDR1 is ENHRY and CDR2 is SYGVKD. Here the CDR3 reads CAIKPGLEGNTEAFF. CDR3 bases: TGTGCCATCAAGCCCGGGTTGGAAGGGAACACTGAAGCTTTCTTT.

The chain recombines TRBV29-1 with TRBJ2-5, with 9 nucleotides matching TRBD2. The CDR3 covers 16 residues. Germline loops: CDR1 SQVTM, CDR2 ANQGSEA. The ends lost 6 bases at V and 2 bases at J; junction bases unmatched: 13. In DNA, the CDR3 is TGCAGCGTGGCAAAGGGGACTAGCATTGGACAAGAGACCCAGTACTTC. The encoded protein is CSVAKGTSIGQETQYF.

This clone was found once. This chain uses TRBV4-3 with TRBJ2-7, with D perhaps TRBD1 (7 bases). V dropped 0 bases and J dropped 3 bases, with 21 bases sitting between them. CDR3 length: 18 amino acids. Germline CDR1 LGHNA, CDR2 YSLEER. The CDR3 DNA is TGCGCCAGCAGCCAAGATCGTAGAGGGACAGCCGGGAGCTACGAGCAGTACTTC. This sequence encodes CASSQDRRGTAGSYEQYF.

This clone was detected a few times. The genes are TRBV4-2 and TRBJ2-1; D is uncertain. Germline values: CDR1 LGHNA, CDR2 YNFKEQ. V was cut by 0 bases and J by 3 bases, with 9 bases left in between. The CDR3 extends over 15 amino acids. The CDR3 is CASSQDEASYNEQFF. The CDR3 nucleotides are TGTGCCAGCAGCCAAGATGAAGCGAGCTACAATGAGCAGTTCTTC.

The CDR3 region has the DNA TGTGCCAGCAATAAGGCGGGAGGGATATCCTACGAGCAGTACTTC. It codes for CASNKAGGISYEQYF. This chain joins TRBV6-1 and TRBJ2-7; 9 bases map to TRBD2. The CDR3 has 15 amino acids. Trimming removed 7 bases from V and 1 base from J; junction bases left unmatched: 8. Germline CDR1 is MNHNS and CDR2 is SASEGT.

The V gene is TRBV15, the J gene TRBJ2-2; possible D gene TRBD2, 5 bases. The CDR3 spans 17 residues. Germline-derived CDR1 and CDR2 are LNHNV and YYDKDF (reference sequence). V lost 0 bases and J lost 0, with 11 bases in between. In DNA form, the CDR3 reads TGTGCCACCAGCAGAGAGCGGGCCAGCGCGAACACCGGGGAGCTGTTTTTT. It is translated as CATSRERASANTGELFF.

The chain uses TRBV16 and TRBJ1-2; D gene ambiguous. This CDR3 is 12 amino acids long. Trimming pared 0 bases from V and 6 bases from J, leaving 5 bases between. The germline CDR1 and CDR2 sequences are KGHSY and FQNENV. Written as DNA, the CDR3 is TGTGCCAGCAGCCAATCGCGGAATGGCTACACCTTC. It yields the protein CASSQSRNGYTF.

The chain carries TRBV13 and TRBJ2-5; D unclear. The CDR3 totals 13 residues. V was shortened by 5 bases and J by 3 bases, with 10 bases between the two germline ends. Germline V gives CDR1 PRHDT, CDR2 FYEKMQ (reference sequence). This CDR3 reads CASSLLSKETQYF. The CDR3 DNA sequence: TGTGCCAGCAGCCTCTTGAGCAAAGAGACCCAGTACTTC.

This clone was seen once. CDR3 in DNA: TGTGCCAGCAGCTTAGGGCGGCTAGCGGGAGGATGGACCGGGGAGCTGTTTTTT. Amino acid sequence: CASSLGRLAGGWTGELFF. The V call is TRBV7-9, the J call TRBJ2-2; 11 bases line up with TRBD2. Trimming cost V 1 base and J 5 bases; bases outside gene matches: 9. Germline V CDR1 and CDR2: SEHNR, FQNEAQ (reference sequence). CDR3 length equals 18 residues.